The next 28 T cell receptor beta chains were all read from a single sample in a study of blood T cell repertoires in COVID-19. Assay used: immunoSEQ multiplex PCR; TCRdb lists only in-frame clones, some missing. The repertoire includes 85,000 to 130,000 clones, approximately 80% of them detected once, and approximately 6.2% sits in the top ten. The sequenced material came from peripheral blood. These receptors were collected from a man older than 75 with COVID-19, enrolled during active disease.

As to this clone: The junction differs from germline at one of its ends, possibly a read error. The V call is TRBV6-1, the J call TRBJ1-5; D is perhaps TRBD1 (5 bases). The CDR3 extends over 15 amino acids. Germline V gives CDR1 MNHNS, CDR2 SASEGT. CDR3 region: CASREGVQGNQPQHF. The CDR3, as DNA: TGTGCCAGCAGGGAAGGGGTACAGGGCAATCAGCCCCAGCATTTT.

The rearrangement joins TRBV6-2 or TRBV6-3 to TRBJ2-2; D not certain. Germline-derived CDR1 and CDR2 are MNHEY and SVGEGT. V was trimmed by 2 bases and J by 5 bases, leaving 6 bases between them. The CDR3 spans 13 residues. The CDR3 coding sequence is TGTGCCAGCAGTTACATAGAAACCGGGGAGCTGTTTTTT. Translation: CASSYIETGELFF.

The chain uses TRBV9 and TRBJ2-3; TRBD1 is a possible D gene (6 bases). Trimming pared 0 bases from V and 0 bases from J, leaving 11 bases between. CDR3 length: 16 amino acids. Germline loops: CDR1 SGDLS, CDR2 YYNGEE. The CDR3 bases are TGTGCCAGCAGCGTAGACAGGGCGACTAGCACAGATACGCAGTATTTT. Translating gives CASSVDRATSTDTQYF.

This clone appeared once. This rearrangement joins TRBV5-1 to TRBJ2-2; maybe TRBD2 (5 bases). Germline V gene lookup returns CDR1 SGHRS and CDR2 YFSETQ. The CDR3 has 14 amino acids. Trimming shortened V by 6 bases and J by 4 bases, and 13 bases separated the two germline ends. The CDR3: CASMGGLFTGELFF. CDR3 nucleotides: TGCGCCAGCATGGGCGGGCTCTTCACCGGGGAGCTGTTTTTT. Full variable domain (remainder filled in from reference TRBV5-1 and TRBJ2-2): KAGVTQTPRYLIKTRGQQVTLSCSPISGHRSVSWYQQTPGQGLQFLFEYFSETQRNKGNFPGRFSGRQFSNSRSEMNVSTLELGDSALYLCASMGGLFTGELFFGEGSRLTVL.

The J gene is TRBJ2-5, the V gene TRBV30; TRBD1 matches 8 bases. The CDR3 length is 14 residues. Germline V lookup: CDR1 GTSNPN, CDR2 SVGIG (reference sequence). The junction had 13 bases not matched to a gene; V was cut back by 8 bases and J by 5 bases. The CDR3 DNA is TGTGCCCTGATTGCCTCAGGGGGCGACGAGACCCAGTACTTC. Amino acids: CALIASGGDETQYF.

The chain combines TRBV4-1 with TRBJ2-1, with TRBD2 matching over 8 bases. Germline CDR1 and CDR2: MGHRA and YSYEKL. CDR3 size: 17 residues. With 1 base clipped from V and 8 bases from J, the junction kept 13 bases outside the gene matches. CDR3 coding DNA: TGCGCCAGCAGCCAAGGCCGCAGCGGGAGTCTCAGGGATGAGCAGTTCTTC. This translates into CASSQGRSGSLRDEQFF.

V usage is TRBV19 and J usage is TRBJ2-1; 9 bases agree with TRBD1. Germline-derived CDR1 and CDR2 are LNHDA and SQIVND (reference sequence). The CDR3 sequence is 13 residues long. V was pared by 2 bases and J by 8 bases, with 1 base of the junction left unmatched. Written as DNA, the CDR3 is TGTGCCAGTAGTATAACAGGGGGCTATGAGCAGTTCTTC. This encodes CASSITGGYEQFF.

This chain links TRBV12-3 or TRBV12-4 with TRBJ1-6; no reliable D call. The CDR3 runs 12 residues. Deletions cut 2 bases from V and 14 bases from J, with 10 bases between. The DNA for the CDR3 is TGTGCCAGCAGTTTACCCCAGTCCACCCTCCACTTT. It encodes CASSLPQSTLHF.

This clone showed up just once. J is TRBJ2-5 and V is TRBV5-1, with 7 nucleotides matching TRBD1. The ends lost 3 bases at V and 2 bases at J; junction bases unmatched: 7. The CDR3 is 15 residues long. Per the germline V gene, CDR1 is SGHRS and CDR2 is YFSETQ. CDR3 bases: TGCGCCAGCAGCTCAAACCCGGGACAGCAAGAGACCCAGTACTTC. Encoded protein: CASSSNPGQQETQYF.

This clone showed up many times. The chain has TRBV18 and TRBJ1-3, with D hard to call. The V and J ends lost 3 bases and 7 bases respectively, with 10 bases between them. The germline CDR1 and CDR2 sequences are KGHSH and LQKENI. CDR3 size: 13 residues. Written as DNA, the CDR3 is TGTGCCAGCTCACCCCTTACCCGGAACACCATATATTTT. Translating it yields CASSPLTRNTIYF.

In its sample, this clone was seen a few times. V and J are TRBV2 and TRBJ1-1; D call uncertain. The V gene lost 0 bases and the J gene lost 3 bases, with 11 bases spanning the gap. This CDR3 is built from 15 residues. Per germline, CDR1 SNHLY and CDR2 FYNNEI. CDR3 nucleotides: TGTGCCAGCAGTGAAGCCCGGGGTTGGGACACTGAAGCTTTCTTT. Protein product: CASSEARGWDTEAFF.

The rearrangement uses TRBV28 and TRBJ1-1; possible D gene TRBD1, 5 bases. CDR3 length: 12 residues. The V gene's germline CDR1 is MDHEN and CDR2 SYDVKM. V gave up 6 bases and J gave up 7 bases, with 12 bases separating them. CDR3 in amino acids: CASSPRVVEAFF. The CDR3, as DNA: TGTGCCAGCAGCCCCAGGGTTGTTGAAGCTTTCTTT.

The chain is built from TRBV7-9 and TRBJ1-4; D unresolved. Germline V lookup: CDR1 SEHNR, CDR2 FQNEAQ (reference sequence). This CDR3 spans 15 amino acids. The ends were cut back, 4 bases at V and 3 bases at J, with 12 bases in the middle. CDR3 region: CASSSGGLANEKLFF. DNA of the CDR3: TGTGCCAGCAGCTCCGGAGGGCTGGCTAATGAAAAACTGTTTTTT. The whole variable domain, remainder taken from reference TRBV7-9 and TRBJ1-4, is DTGVSQNPRHKITKRGQNVTFRCDPISEHNRLYWYRQTLGQGPEFLTYFQNEAQLEKSRLLSDRFSAERPKGSFSTLEIQRTEQGDSAMYLCASSSGGLANEKLFFGSGTQLSVL.

This chain connects TRBV6-1 to TRBJ1-2, with 7 bases matching TRBD1. Germline values: CDR1 MNHNS, CDR2 SASEGT. This CDR3 has 15 residues. The ends lost 1 base at V and 4 bases at J; junction bases unmatched: 6. The CDR3 DNA reads as TGTGCCAGCAGTGAAGGACAGGGCCCTGTCTATGGCTACACCTTC. Amino acids: CASSEGQGPVYGYTF.

CDR3 amino acids: CATTRNEKLFF. CDR3 sequence (DNA): TGTGCCACGACTCGCAATGAAAAACTGTTTTTT. The chain employs TRBV28 and TRBJ1-4; D not certain. Per the germline V gene, CDR1 is MDHEN and CDR2 is SYDVKM. The V end was cut by 10 bases, the J end by 5 bases, with 8 bases between. There are 11 residues in the CDR3.

The rearrangement uses TRBV27 and TRBJ1-6; 8 bases are shared with TRBD1. The CDR3 sequence is 13 residues long. J was trimmed by 9 bases and V by 8 bases; bases with no gene match: 6. The V gene's germline CDR1 is MNHEY and CDR2 SMNVEV (reference sequence). CDR3 protein: CASGQGGGSPLHF. Here the CDR3 DNA reads TGTGCCAGCGGACAGGGAGGGGGTTCACCCCTCCACTTT.

The V gene is TRBV6-6, the J gene TRBJ1-5; perhaps TRBD1 as D (6 bases). V gave up 5 bases and J gave up 0 bases, with 17 bases separating them. The CDR3 loop spans 17 amino acids. Germline V CDR1 and CDR2: MNHNY, SVGAGI (reference sequence). Here the CDR3 DNA reads TGTGCCAGCAGTCCGAGGGGACAAAGACTTAGCAATCAGCCCCAGCATTTT. Residues: CASSPRGQRLSNQPQHF.

This clone showed up just once. The chain joins TRBV28 to TRBJ2-3; TRBD2 matches 10 bases. Germline trimming cut 3 bases from V and 3 bases from J; bases unmatched to any gene: 3. This CDR3 region has 15 residues. Germline V CDR1 and CDR2: MDHEN, SYDVKM. CDR3 nucleotide sequence: TGTGCCAGCAGTTTCGGAGCGGGAGGGACAGATACGCAGTATTTT. It yields the protein CASSFGAGGTDTQYF.

This clone was seen only a few times. J is TRBJ2-7 and V is TRBV13, with 9 bases lining up with TRBD2. This CDR3 has 17 residues. The V and J ends lost 4 bases and 0 bases, in that order; junction bases with no gene match: 10. Germline-derived CDR1 and CDR2 are PRHDT and FYEKMQ (reference sequence). The CDR3 is CASSSTTRTSVSYEQYF. The CDR3 DNA reads as TGTGCCAGCAGCTCAACGACCAGGACTAGCGTCTCCTACGAGCAGTACTTC.

This chain connects TRBV10-3 to TRBJ2-7; possible D gene TRBD1, 5 bases. Germline loops: CDR1 ENHRY, CDR2 SYGVKD. The CDR3 runs to 14 residues. V was cut by 2 bases and J by 3 bases, with 11 bases left in between. CDR3 loop: CAISETGPHYEQYF. DNA of the CDR3: TGTGCCATCAGTGAGACAGGACCACACTACGAGCAGTACTTC.

For this clone: A much larger clone is a single base away; this may be a read error. V is TRBV28 and J is TRBJ1-6; D may be TRBD1 (6 bases). Trimming pared 6 bases from V and 4 bases from J, leaving 10 bases between. This CDR3 is built from 14 residues. Germline-derived CDR1 and CDR2 are MDHEN and SYDVKM. CDR3 DNA sequence: TGTGCCAGCAGCTTTGGACAGTATAATTCACCCCTCCACTTT. Amino acids: CASSFGQYNSPLHF.

The chain has TRBV5-1 and TRBJ2-7; TRBD2 might be the D (7 bases). Germline V gene sequence: CDR1 SGHRS, CDR2 YFSETQ. V lost 1 base and J lost 7, with 18 bases in between. The CDR3 runs 15 residues. The CDR3 region has the DNA TGCGCCAGCAGCTTGTTAGGGGGGAGGGCAGAGGAGCAGTACTTC. As protein: CASSLLGGRAEEQYF.

J is TRBJ1-1 and V is TRBV29-1; D possibly corresponds to TRBD1 (5 bases). Germline lookup yields CDR1 SQVTM and CDR2 ANQGSEA. The V end was cut by 3 bases, the J end by 3 bases, with 14 bases between. The CDR3 length is 14 residues. The CDR3 region has the DNA TGCAGCGTTGAGGGGGGGTTGCCTTACACTGAAGCTTTCTTT. It yields the protein CSVEGGLPYTEAFF.

The chain links TRBV9 to TRBJ1-2; D possibly corresponds to TRBD1 (5 bases). Germline V gives CDR1 SGDLS, CDR2 YYNGEE. This CDR3 comprises 14 residues. V dropped 3 bases and J dropped 3 bases, with 12 bases sitting between them. This CDR3 reads CASSAATDYYGYTF. The DNA of the CDR3 is TGTGCCAGCAGCGCCGCGACAGACTACTATGGCTACACCTTC. The full variable domain, rest sourced from reference TRBV9 and TRBJ1-2, is DSGVTQTPKHLITATGQRVTLRCSPRSGDLSVYWYQQSLDQGLQFLIQYYNGEERAKGNILERFSAQQFPDLHSELNLSSLELGDSALYFCASSAATDYYGYTFGSGTRLTVV.

The chain has TRBV13 and TRBJ2-2; 10 bases line up with TRBD1. Unmatched junction bases numbered 5, after V lost 1 base and J lost 0 bases. Germline V gene data show CDR1 as PRHDT and CDR2 as FYEKMQ (reference sequence). The CDR3 runs to 18 residues. The CDR3 DNA follows: TGTGCCAGCAGCTTAGTGACAGGGGGCTTGGCGAACACCGGGGAGCTGTTTTTT. It yields the protein CASSLVTGGLANTGELFF.

The chain links TRBV24-1 to TRBJ2-1, with TRBD1 identical over 9 bases. This CDR3 is 17 amino acids long. Trimming removed 5 bases from V and 0 bases from J; junction bases left unmatched: 7. CDR1 and CDR2 (germline): KGHDR, SFDVKD. The CDR3 loop reads CATSVTGTGYSYNEQFF. DNA of the CDR3: TGTGCCACCAGTGTCACCGGGACAGGGTACTCCTACAATGAGCAGTTCTTC.

This chain connects TRBV19 to TRBJ1-5; TRBD1 might be the D (6 bases). Germline CDR1 and CDR2: LNHDA and SQIVND (reference sequence). V was trimmed by 11 bases and J by 7 bases, leaving 21 bases between them. This CDR3 contains 14 residues. CDR3 in DNA: TGTGCCTGCCGGGACACGGAACCCTTACAGCCCCAGCATTTT. Amino acid sequence: CACRDTEPLQPQHF.

The chain carries TRBV7-9 and TRBJ2-2, with 14 bases aligning to TRBD2. After removal of 3 bases from V and 6 bases from J, the junction contained 6 bases not matched to a gene. The CDR3 runs to 17 residues. CDR1 and CDR2 from the germline V gene are SEHNR and FQNEAQ (reference sequence). The DNA of the CDR3 is TGTGCCAGCAGCTTCTCCGGGACTAGCGGGAGTGCCGGGGAGCTGTTTTTT. Translated, it gives CASSFSGTSGSAGELFF.